This T cell receptor beta chain was identified during a study of blood T cell repertoires in COVID-19. The CDR3 covers 15 residues. CDR1 is GTSNPN and CDR2 is SVGIG in the germline V gene (reference sequence). Trimming removed 1 base from V and 0 bases from J; junction bases left unmatched: 1. The method was immunoSEQ multiplex PCR; TCRdb's version includes in-frame clones alone and lacks a portion of them. Among about 100,000 clones, 70% to 90% were seen once, and the ten largest hold around 13%. The chain is built from TRBV30 and TRBJ2-3, with 10 bases aligning to TRBD1. The receptor comes from a human donor in a cohort sampled during active COVID-19. Material: peripheral blood. This CDR3 is CAWSGQGASTDTQYF. The CDR3 DNA sequence: TGTGCCTGGAGTGGACAGGGGGCAAGCACAGATACGCAGTATTTT.